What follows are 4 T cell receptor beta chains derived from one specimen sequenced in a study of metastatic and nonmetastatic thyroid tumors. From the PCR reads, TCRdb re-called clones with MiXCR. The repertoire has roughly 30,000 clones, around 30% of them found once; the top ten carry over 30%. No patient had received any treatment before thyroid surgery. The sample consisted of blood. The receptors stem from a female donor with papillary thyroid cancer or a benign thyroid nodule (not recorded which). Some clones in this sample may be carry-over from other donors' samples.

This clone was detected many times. The CDR3 DNA sequence: TGTGCCAGCAATCGACAGGGGGCCGGATCACCCCTCCACTTT. Residues: CASNRQGAGSPLHF. The genes are TRBV2 and TRBJ1-6; TRBD1 matches 10 bases. Germline CDR1 and CDR2: SNHLY and FYNNEI. The V segment lost 7 bases and the J segment 10 bases; nucleotides outside the gene matches: 7. This CDR3 is 14 amino acids long. The full variable domain, rest sourced from reference TRBV2 and TRBJ1-6, is EPEVTQTPSHQVTQMGQEVILRCVPISNHLYFYWYRQILGQKVEFLVSFYNNEISEKSEIFDDQFSVERPDGSNFTLKIRSTKLEDSAMYFCASNRQGAGSPLHFGNGTRLTVT.

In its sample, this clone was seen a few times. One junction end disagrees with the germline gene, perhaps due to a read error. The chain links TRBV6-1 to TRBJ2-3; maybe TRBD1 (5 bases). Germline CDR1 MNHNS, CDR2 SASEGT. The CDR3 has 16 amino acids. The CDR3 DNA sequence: TGTGCCAGCAGTGATATAGCCCCGGGTCTCACAGGTACGCAGTATTTT. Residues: CASSDIAPGLTGTQYF.

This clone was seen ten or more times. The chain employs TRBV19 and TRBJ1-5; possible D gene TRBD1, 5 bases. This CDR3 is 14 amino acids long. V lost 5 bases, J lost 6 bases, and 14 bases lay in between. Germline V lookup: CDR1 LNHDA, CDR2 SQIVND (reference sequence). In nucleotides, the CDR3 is TGTGCCAGTAGTCCTTCGGGCAGGGCTCAGCCCCAGCATTTT. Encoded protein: CASSPSGRAQPQHF.

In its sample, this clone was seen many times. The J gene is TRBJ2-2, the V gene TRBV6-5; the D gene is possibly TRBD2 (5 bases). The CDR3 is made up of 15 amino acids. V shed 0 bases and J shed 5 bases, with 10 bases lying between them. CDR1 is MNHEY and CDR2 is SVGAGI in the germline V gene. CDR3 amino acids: CASSYSVRGTGELFF. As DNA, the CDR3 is TGTGCCAGCAGTTACTCAGTCCGAGGGACCGGGGAGCTGTTTTTT.